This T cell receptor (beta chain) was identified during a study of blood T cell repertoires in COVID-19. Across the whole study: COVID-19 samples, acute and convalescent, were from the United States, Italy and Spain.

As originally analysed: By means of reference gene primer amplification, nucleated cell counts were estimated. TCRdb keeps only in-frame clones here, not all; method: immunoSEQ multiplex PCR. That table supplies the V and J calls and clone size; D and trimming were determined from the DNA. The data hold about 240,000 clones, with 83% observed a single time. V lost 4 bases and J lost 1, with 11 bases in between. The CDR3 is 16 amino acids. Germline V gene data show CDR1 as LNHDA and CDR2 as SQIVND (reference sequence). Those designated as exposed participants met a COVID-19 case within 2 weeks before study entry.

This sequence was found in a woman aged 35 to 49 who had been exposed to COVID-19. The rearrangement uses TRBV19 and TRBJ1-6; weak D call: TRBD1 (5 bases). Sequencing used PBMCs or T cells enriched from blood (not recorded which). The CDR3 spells CASSTSRQSYNSPLHF. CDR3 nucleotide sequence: TGTGCCAGTAGTACATCACGACAGTCCTATAATTCACCCCTCCACTTT.